This TCR beta chain is from a study of T cell repertoires in cytomegalovirus infection. This clonotype came up a few times. Its specificity is not known. TCRdb analysed the reads with MiXCR anew, one entry per CDR3 protein. The table includes hundreds of thousands of distinct CDR3 sequences, roughly 42% detected once. The CDR3 sequence is 14 residues long. Germline lookup yields CDR1 MDHEN and CDR2 SYDVKM. V lost 4 bases, J lost 2 bases, and 11 bases lay in between. The chain links TRBV28 to TRBJ1-1; tentative D call: TRBD1 (6 bases). The receptor's source is a human donor in good health (CMV status not recorded). Some clones in this sample may be carry-over from other donors' samples. This specimen was cultured PBMCs, taken from culture after CMV antigen stimulation. Here the CDR3 reads CASSSPGTNTEAFF. As DNA, the CDR3 is TGTGCCAGCAGTTCCCCAGGGACAAACACTGAAGCTTTCTTT.